This T cell receptor (beta chain) was found in a study of graft-versus-host responses after intestinal transplantation. Study in general: Anti-thymocyte globulin induction preceded around 3 years of tacrolimus and steroid maintenance in all recipients. Notes on the study in general: Early post-transplant HvG declines tracked with peak circulating GvH clone levels. Allograft graft-versus-host to host-versus-graft clonal ratios ran high in patients with graft-donor T cell macrochimerism.

V was cut by 8 bases and J by 0 bases, with 19 bases left in between. CDR3 length: 16 amino acids. Germline V gives CDR1 LNHDA, CDR2 SQIVND (reference sequence). Profiled with immunoSEQ multiplex PCR; TCRdb holds only in-frame clones, not every one. The sample has about 90,000 clones; about 93% are singletons. Note on this clone: What it binds is unknown.

This sequence joins TRBV19 and TRBJ1-1; tentative D call: TRBD1 (5 bases). Here the sequenced sample was unstimulated CD8+ T cells sorted from spleen or lymph node cells, taken before intestinal transplant. The source is a human donor who received an intestinal transplant. CDR3 in DNA: TGTGCCAGTCTTCCCCGGCGCGGGGGGATGAACACTGAAGCTTTCTTT. It codes for CASLPRRGGMNTEAFF.